These 5 T cell receptor beta chains came from one sample sequenced in a study of blood T cell repertoires in COVID-19. The assay was immunoSEQ multiplex PCR, and TCRdb's table has in-frame clones only and misses some. The sample consists of around 150,000 clones, approximately 90% of them appearing once. The specimen was peripheral blood. The receptors come from a human donor with COVID-19, enrolled during active disease. The donor label of this sample is uncertain.

This chain connects TRBV25-1 to TRBJ1-2, with TRBD1 as a possible D gene (6 bases). The germline V and J ends were trimmed by 6 bases and 4 bases, with 15 bases remaining between them. Germline values: CDR1 MGHDK, CDR2 SYGVNS. This CDR3 spans 14 amino acids. The CDR3 spells CASRGRGAGYGYTF. In DNA, the CDR3 is TGTGCCAGCAGGGGACGGGGGGCTGGCTATGGCTACACCTTC.

The chain joins TRBV9 to TRBJ1-4; no clear D. V was shortened by 1 base and J by 3 bases, with 10 bases between the two germline ends. The CDR3 totals 15 residues. CDR1 is SGDLS, CDR2 YYNGEE, per germline. The DNA of the CDR3 is TGTGCCAGCAGCGTACTGGGCAACCCTAATGAAAAACTGTTTTTT. It yields the protein CASSVLGNPNEKLFF.

The chain uses TRBV18 and TRBJ2-1; 8 nucleotides line up with TRBD1. The CDR3 runs 18 residues. V shed 6 bases, J shed 1 base, and the junction held 14 bases outside the gene matches. CDR1 is KGHSH and CDR2 is LQKENI in the germline V gene. CDR3 DNA: TGTGCCAGCTCTCGTTATCAGGACAGGGCCAAATCCTACAATGAGCAGTTCTTC. Translated, it gives CASSRYQDRAKSYNEQFF.

This chain connects TRBV3-1 (or the pseudogene TRBV3-2) to TRBJ2-1; 7 bases fit TRBD2. Germline values: CDR1 LGHDT, CDR2 YNNKEL (reference sequence). This CDR3 region has 14 residues. Trimming cost V 4 bases and J 5 bases; bases outside gene matches: 5. The CDR3 sequence: CASSPGTNHNEQFF. CDR3 in DNA: TGTGCCAGCAGCCCGGGGACTAACCACAATGAGCAGTTCTTC.

V gene TRBV19 combines with J gene TRBJ1-2, with 10 bases fitting TRBD1. Losses at the gene ends were 5 bases for V and 5 bases for J; bases not matched to a gene: 5. The length of the CDR3 is 14 residues. Germline-derived CDR1 and CDR2 are LNHDA and SQIVND (reference sequence). The CDR3 nucleotides are TGTGCCAGTAGTGACCGGGACAGGGGATATGGCTACACCTTC. Translating gives CASSDRDRGYGYTF.